One sample yielded the 8 T cell receptor beta chains listed below, sequenced in a study of cytomegalovirus exposure and HLA in healthy donors. Libraries were prepared by immunoSEQ multiplex PCR; TCRdb keeps only in-frame clonotypes and omits some of them. Of some 71,000 clones in the sample, over 90% were seen once. Sequenced: PBMCs. These receptors were collected from a young woman in good health and CMV-seronegative.

V gene TRBV10-1 combines with J gene TRBJ2-3; D might be TRBD2 (7 bases). The CDR3 sequence is 15 residues long. Germline V lookup: CDR1 WNHNN, CDR2 SYGVQD (reference sequence). V was pared by 2 bases and J by 0 bases, with 9 bases between. The CDR3 region has the DNA TGCGCCAGCAGTGAGGGGGGGGCGAGCACAGATACGCAGTATTTT. Translating gives CASSEGGASTDTQYF.

This clone was detected once. This chain connects TRBV7-2 to TRBJ1-1; the D is unclear. Between the trimmed V and J ends, which lost 2 bases and 0 bases, there was a span of 4 bases. The CDR3 covers 13 residues. Per the germline V gene, CDR1 is SGHTA and CDR2 is FQGNSA. The DNA of the CDR3 is TGTGCCAGCAGCTTATCAGTGAACACTGAAGCTTTCTTT. Its protein product is CASSLSVNTEAFF.

V and J are TRBV2 and TRBJ2-2; 10 bases line up with TRBD1. CDR3 length: 15 amino acids. The J segment lost 4 bases and the V segment lost 7 bases, leaving 6 bases of the junction unmatched. Germline V lookup: CDR1 SNHLY, CDR2 FYNNEI. The CDR3 DNA follows: TGTGCCAGCATGACCCGGGACAGGGGCACCGGGGAGCTGTTTTTT. Amino acid sequence: CASMTRDRGTGELFF.

This clone was found a few times. The chain joins TRBV4-2 to TRBJ2-1, with 12 positions matching TRBD2. CDR1 is LGHNA and CDR2 is YNFKEQ in the germline V gene. Germline trimming cut 1 base from V and 5 bases from J; bases unmatched to any gene: 6. The CDR3 consists of 17 residues. The CDR3 region is CASSQVVLAGGDNEQFF. DNA for the CDR3: TGTGCCAGCAGCCAAGTAGTTCTAGCGGGAGGGGACAATGAGCAGTTCTTC.

CDR3 in amino acids: CASSSLAGATDTQYF. The CDR3 bases are TGTGCCAGCAGCTCTCTAGCGGGAGCTACTGATACGCAGTATTTT. The V call is TRBV13, the J call TRBJ2-3, with TRBD2 identical over 10 bases. This CDR3 comprises 15 residues. Trimming at V came to 4 bases and at J to 6 bases, leaving 7 bases not matched to a gene. Germline V gene sequence: CDR1 PRHDT, CDR2 FYEKMQ (reference sequence).

CDR3 DNA sequence: TGTGCCAGCAGCCGACTAGCGGGCACAGATACGCAGTATTTT. Protein: CASSRLAGTDTQYF. The V gene is TRBV7-3, the J gene TRBJ2-3, with 9 bases fitting TRBD2. Germline V CDR1 and CDR2: SGHTA, FQGTGA. V trimming: 5 bases; J trimming: 1 base; junction bases outside the gene matches: 1. This CDR3 is built from 14 residues.

Here the CDR3 DNA reads TGTGCCTGGAGTAACAGGGAGACCCAGTACTTC. Amino acid sequence: CAWSNRETQYF. V is TRBV30 and J is TRBJ2-5, with TRBD1 as a possible D gene (5 bases). CDR3 length: 11 residues. From germline, CDR1 is GTSNPN and CDR2 SVGIG (reference sequence). V shed 2 bases and J shed 5 bases, with 6 bases lying between them.

The chain is built from TRBV10-2 and TRBJ2-3; TRBD1 matches at 7 bases. The CDR3 runs to 14 residues. V was pared by 6 bases and J by 0 bases, with 3 bases of the junction left unmatched. The V gene's germline CDR1 is WSHSY and CDR2 SAAADI. The CDR3 bases are TGCGCCAGCAGATCGGGACAGAGCACAGATACGCAGTATTTT. It is translated as CASRSGQSTDTQYF.